The 10 T cell receptor beta chains reported below all come from one sample, sequenced in a study of blood T cell repertoires in COVID-19. Sequenced by immunoSEQ multiplex PCR; TCRdb stores in-frame clones only, minus some. The table lists some 390,000 clones, around nine tenths of them singletons. The sample consisted of PBMCs or T cells enriched from blood (not recorded which). The receptors come from a woman aged 25 to 39 who had recovered from COVID-19.

The chain carries TRBV11-2 and TRBJ2-7; the match to TRBD2 covers 7 bases. The CDR3 spans 16 residues. V shed 2 bases and J 3 bases; nucleotides not matched to a gene: 10. Germline CDR1 is SGHAT and CDR2 is FQNNGV. The CDR3 DNA is TGTGCCAGCAGCTTAAGGGGAGGGTTGGGGAGCTACGAGCAGTACTTC. It is translated as CASSLRGGLGSYEQYF.

This clone was seen a handful of times. The chain employs TRBV3-1 (or the pseudogene TRBV3-2) and TRBJ1-5; D remains ambiguous. V was trimmed by 2 bases and J by 2 bases, leaving 7 bases between them. The CDR3 has 14 residues. The germline gives CDR1 LGHDT, CDR2 YNNKEL (reference sequence). CDR3 loop: CASSQSRGNQPQHF. CDR3 DNA: TGTGCCAGCAGCCAAAGTCGGGGCAATCAGCCCCAGCATTTT.

This rearrangement joins TRBV19 to TRBJ2-7; D is possibly TRBD1 (5 bases). The V gene lost 5 bases and the J gene lost 4 bases, with 21 bases spanning the gap. Germline V gives CDR1 LNHDA, CDR2 SQIVND (reference sequence). The CDR3 sequence is 16 residues long. The CDR3 here is CASSPKGKLGSYEQYF. The CDR3 coding sequence is TGTGCCAGTAGTCCGAAGGGGAAGCTAGGATCGTACGAGCAGTACTTC.

This rearrangement joins TRBV7-2 to TRBJ1-2; TRBD1 aligns across 7 bases. Trimming cost V 5 bases and J 0 bases; bases outside gene matches: 15. Per the germline V gene, CDR1 is SGHTA and CDR2 is FQGNSA. The CDR3 length is 18 residues. Here the CDR3 reads CASSPYGRQGGPNYGYTF. The CDR3 region has the DNA TGTGCCAGCAGCCCCTATGGGAGACAGGGTGGCCCTAACTATGGCTACACCTTC.

In DNA form, the CDR3 reads TGTGCCAGGGCTAAACATCCCGCGGGGGGGGTAGGGAGGAACACTGAAGCTTTCTTT. It specifies CARAKHPAGGVGRNTEAFF. This chain uses TRBV7-2 with TRBJ1-1, with D possibly being TRBD1 (5 bases). Trimming took 9 bases from V and 1 from J, leaving 30 bases between them. The length of the CDR3 is 19 residues. CDR1 is SGHTA, CDR2 FQGNSA, per germline.

The V call is TRBV5-4, the J call TRBJ2-7, with TRBD1 identical over 9 bases. Germline V gene lookup returns CDR1 SGHNT and CDR2 YYREEE (reference sequence). This CDR3 has 14 amino acids. The V segment lost 7 bases and the J segment 7 bases; nucleotides outside the gene matches: 12. CDR3 bases: TGTGCCAGCGCACCGGCCGGACAGGGGAGGGAGCAGTACTTC. Amino acid sequence: CASAPAGQGREQYF.

The chain recombines TRBV27 with TRBJ1-5; D not certain. In germline, CDR1 is MNHEY, CDR2 SMNVEV (reference sequence). The CDR3 covers 14 residues. V was cut by 6 bases and J by 2 bases, with 11 bases left in between. CDR3 region: CASRTDGGNQPQHF. For the CDR3, the DNA is TGTGCCAGCAGGACCGACGGGGGCAATCAGCCCCAGCATTTT.

This CDR3 is CASSFLGGEAFF. DNA of the CDR3: TGTGCCAGCAGTTTCCTAGGGGGTGAAGCTTTCTTT. The chain couples TRBV12-3 or TRBV12-4 to TRBJ1-1; weak D call: TRBD1 (6 bases). V was clipped by 3 bases and J by 7 bases, with 9 bases between them. The CDR3 runs 12 residues.

The chain uses TRBV7-6 and TRBJ1-1; TRBD1 matches at 9 bases. CDR1 SGHVS and CDR2 FNYEAQ come from the germline V gene. The V segment lost 2 bases and the J segment 0 bases; nucleotides outside the gene matches: 13. The CDR3 sequence is 19 residues long. As DNA, the CDR3 is TGTGCCAGCAGCTTACGGGACAGGGACGCCCAGCTAATGAACACTGAAGCTTTCTTT. Residues: CASSLRDRDAQLMNTEAFF.

The chain carries TRBV5-5 and TRBJ1-1; 7 nucleotides line up with TRBD1. After removal of 5 bases from V and 3 bases from J, the junction contained 10 bases not matched to a gene. In germline, CDR1 is SGHKS, CDR2 YYEKEE (reference sequence). The CDR3 length is 15 residues. Here the CDR3 reads CASRETGATYTEAFF. The CDR3 coding sequence is TGTGCCAGCAGGGAAACAGGGGCTACTTACACTGAAGCTTTCTTT. The variable domain in full, completed from reference TRBV5-5 and TRBJ1-1, reads DAGVTQSPTHLIKTRGQQVTLRCSPISGHKSVSWYQQVLGQGPQFIFQYYEKEERGRGNFPDRFSARQFPNYSSELNVNALLLGDSALYLCASRETGATYTEAFFGQGTRLTVV.